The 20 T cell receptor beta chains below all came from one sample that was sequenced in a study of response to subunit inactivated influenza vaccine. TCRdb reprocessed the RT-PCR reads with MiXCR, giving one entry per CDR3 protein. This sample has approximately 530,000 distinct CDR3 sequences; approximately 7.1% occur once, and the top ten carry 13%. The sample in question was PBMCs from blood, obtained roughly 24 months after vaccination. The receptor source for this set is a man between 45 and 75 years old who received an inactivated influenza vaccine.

The CDR3 coding sequence is TGTGCCAGCAGTTTAGAGGGCGGGGTCGGCGAGCAGTACTTC. Its translation is CASSLEGGVGEQYF. The gene calls are TRBV12-3 or TRBV12-4 and TRBJ2-7, with a weak D call TRBD2 (6 bases). Trimming cost V 1 base and J 6 bases, with 13 bases left between them. This CDR3 spans 14 amino acids.

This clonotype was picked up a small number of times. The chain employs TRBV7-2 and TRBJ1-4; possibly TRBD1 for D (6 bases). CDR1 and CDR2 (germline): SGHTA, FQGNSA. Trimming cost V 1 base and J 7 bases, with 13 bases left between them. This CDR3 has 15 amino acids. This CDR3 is CASSLGGGGSEKLFF. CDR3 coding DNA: TGTGCCAGCAGCTTAGGGGGGGGCGGGAGTGAAAAACTGTTTTTT. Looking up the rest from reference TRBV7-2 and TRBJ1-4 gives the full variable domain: GAGVSQSPSNKVTEKGKDVELRCDPISGHTALYWYRQSLGQGLEFLIYFQGNSAPDKSGLPSDRFSAERTGGSVSTLTIQRTQQEDSAVYLCASSLGGGGSEKLFFGSGTQLSVL.

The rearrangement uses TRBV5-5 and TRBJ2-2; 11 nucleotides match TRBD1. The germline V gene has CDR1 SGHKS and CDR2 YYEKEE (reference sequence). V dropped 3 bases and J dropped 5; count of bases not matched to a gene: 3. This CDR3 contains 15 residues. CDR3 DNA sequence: TGTGCCAGCAGCTGGGGGACAGGGGGGACCGGGGAGCTGTTTTTT. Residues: CASSWGTGGTGELFF.

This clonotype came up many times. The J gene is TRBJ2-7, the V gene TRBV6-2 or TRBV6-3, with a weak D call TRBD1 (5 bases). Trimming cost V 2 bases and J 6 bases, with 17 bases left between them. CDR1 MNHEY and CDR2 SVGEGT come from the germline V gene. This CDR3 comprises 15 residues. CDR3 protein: CASSYTLGWGSEQYF. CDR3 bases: TGTGCCAGCAGTTACACCCTGGGATGGGGCTCCGAGCAGTACTTC.

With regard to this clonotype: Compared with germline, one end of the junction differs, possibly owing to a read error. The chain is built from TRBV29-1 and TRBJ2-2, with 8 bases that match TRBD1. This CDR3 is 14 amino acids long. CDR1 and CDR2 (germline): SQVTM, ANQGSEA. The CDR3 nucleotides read TGCAGCGTTTTCACAGGGGGGAACACCGGGGTGCTGTTTTTT. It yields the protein CSVFTGGNTGVLFF.

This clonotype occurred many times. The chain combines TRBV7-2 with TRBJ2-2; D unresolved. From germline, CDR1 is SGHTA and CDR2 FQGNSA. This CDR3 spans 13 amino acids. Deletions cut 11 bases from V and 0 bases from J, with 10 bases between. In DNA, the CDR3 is TGTGCCGGAGCCCTCGCGAACACCGGGGAGCTGTTTTTT. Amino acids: CAGALANTGELFF.

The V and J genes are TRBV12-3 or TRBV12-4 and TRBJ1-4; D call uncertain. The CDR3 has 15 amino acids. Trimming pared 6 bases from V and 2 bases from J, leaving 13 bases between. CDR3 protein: CASRAGVETNEKLFF. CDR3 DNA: TGTGCCAGCAGAGCGGGAGTGGAGACTAATGAAAAACTGTTTTTT.

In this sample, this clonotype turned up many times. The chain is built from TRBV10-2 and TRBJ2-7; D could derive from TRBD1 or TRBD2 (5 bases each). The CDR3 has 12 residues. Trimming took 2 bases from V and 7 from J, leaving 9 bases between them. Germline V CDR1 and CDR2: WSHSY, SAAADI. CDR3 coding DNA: TGCGCCAGCAGTGAGAACTGGGGGGAGCAGTACTTC. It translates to CASSENWGEQYF.

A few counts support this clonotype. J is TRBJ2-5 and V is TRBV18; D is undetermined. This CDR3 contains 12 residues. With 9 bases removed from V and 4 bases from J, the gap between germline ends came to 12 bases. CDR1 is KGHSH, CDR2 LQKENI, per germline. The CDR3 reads CASGPDIETQYF. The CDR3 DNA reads TGTGCCAGTGGTCCTGATATAGAGACCCAGTACTTC.

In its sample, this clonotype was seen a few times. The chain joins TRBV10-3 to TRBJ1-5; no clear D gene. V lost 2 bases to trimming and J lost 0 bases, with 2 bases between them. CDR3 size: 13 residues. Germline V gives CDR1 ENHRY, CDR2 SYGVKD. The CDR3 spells CAISEDSNQPQHF. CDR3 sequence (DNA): TGTGCCATCAGTGAGGATAGCAATCAGCCCCAGCATTTT.

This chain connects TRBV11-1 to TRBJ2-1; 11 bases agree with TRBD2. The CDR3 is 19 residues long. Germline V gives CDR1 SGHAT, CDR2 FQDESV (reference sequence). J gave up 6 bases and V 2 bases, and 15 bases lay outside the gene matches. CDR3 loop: CASSLLPTGGTSGRNEQFF. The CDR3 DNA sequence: TGTGCCAGCAGCTTATTACCCACAGGGGGGACTAGCGGACGCAATGAGCAGTTCTTC.

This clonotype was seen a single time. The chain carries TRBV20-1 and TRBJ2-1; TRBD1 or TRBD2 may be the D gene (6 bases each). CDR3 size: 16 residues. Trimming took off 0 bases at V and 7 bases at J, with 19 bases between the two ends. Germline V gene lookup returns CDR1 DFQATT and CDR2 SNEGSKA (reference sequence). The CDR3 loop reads CSARDSTRGGRNEQFF. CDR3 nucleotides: TGCAGTGCTAGAGATTCGACTAGAGGGGGACGAAATGAGCAGTTCTTC.

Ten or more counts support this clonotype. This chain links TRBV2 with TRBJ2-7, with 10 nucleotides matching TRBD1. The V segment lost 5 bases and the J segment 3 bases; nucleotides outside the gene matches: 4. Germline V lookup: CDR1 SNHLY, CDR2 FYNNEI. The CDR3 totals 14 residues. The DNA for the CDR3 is TGTGCCAGCAGTTGGGACAGGGGCGACTACGAGCAGTACTTC. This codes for CASSWDRGDYEQYF.

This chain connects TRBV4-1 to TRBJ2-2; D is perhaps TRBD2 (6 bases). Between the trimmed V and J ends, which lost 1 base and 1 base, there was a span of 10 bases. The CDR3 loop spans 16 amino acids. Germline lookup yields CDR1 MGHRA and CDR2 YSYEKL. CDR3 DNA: TGCGCCAGCAGCCAAGCGGCGGGAAGGAACACCGGGGAGCTGTTTTTT. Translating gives CASSQAAGRNTGELFF.

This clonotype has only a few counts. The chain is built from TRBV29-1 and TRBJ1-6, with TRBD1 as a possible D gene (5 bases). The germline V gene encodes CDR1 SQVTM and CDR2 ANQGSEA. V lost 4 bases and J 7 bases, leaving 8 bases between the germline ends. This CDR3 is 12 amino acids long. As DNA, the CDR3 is TGCAGCGTTGGAGGGGTAAATTCACCCCTCCACTTT. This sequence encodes CSVGGVNSPLHF. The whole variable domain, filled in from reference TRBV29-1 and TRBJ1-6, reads SAVISQKPSRDICQRGTSLTIQCQVDSQVTMMFWYRQQPGQSLTLIATANQGSEATYESGFVIDKFPISRPNLTFSTLTVSNMSPEDSSIYLCSVGGVNSPLHFGNGTRLTVT.

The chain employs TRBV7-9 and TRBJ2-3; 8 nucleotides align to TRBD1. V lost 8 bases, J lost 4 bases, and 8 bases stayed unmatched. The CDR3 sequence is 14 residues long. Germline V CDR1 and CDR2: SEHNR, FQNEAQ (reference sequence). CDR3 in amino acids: CASRRGPRPDTQYF. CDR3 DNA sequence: TGTGCCAGCCGCAGGGGGCCACGACCAGATACGCAGTATTTT.

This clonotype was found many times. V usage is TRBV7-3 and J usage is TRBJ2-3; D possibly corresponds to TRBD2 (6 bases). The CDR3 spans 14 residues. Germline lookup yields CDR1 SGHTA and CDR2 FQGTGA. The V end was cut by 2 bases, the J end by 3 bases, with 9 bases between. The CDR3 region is CASSLAGRTDTQYF. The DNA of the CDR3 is TGTGCCAGCAGCTTAGCTGGGAGGACAGATACGCAGTATTTT.

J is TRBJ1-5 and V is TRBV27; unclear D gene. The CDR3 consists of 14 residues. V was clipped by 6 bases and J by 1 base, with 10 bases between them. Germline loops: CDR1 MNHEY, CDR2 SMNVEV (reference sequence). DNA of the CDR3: TGTGCCAGCAGCCCCAGGCTGAGCAATCAGCCCCAGCATTTT. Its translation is CASSPRLSNQPQHF.

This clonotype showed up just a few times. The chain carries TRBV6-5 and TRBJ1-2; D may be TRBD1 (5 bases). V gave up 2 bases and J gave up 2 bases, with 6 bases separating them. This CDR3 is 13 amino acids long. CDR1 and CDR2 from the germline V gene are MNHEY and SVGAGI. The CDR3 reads CASSYGTNYGYTF. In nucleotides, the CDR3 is TGTGCCAGCAGTTACGGGACGAACTATGGCTACACCTTC.

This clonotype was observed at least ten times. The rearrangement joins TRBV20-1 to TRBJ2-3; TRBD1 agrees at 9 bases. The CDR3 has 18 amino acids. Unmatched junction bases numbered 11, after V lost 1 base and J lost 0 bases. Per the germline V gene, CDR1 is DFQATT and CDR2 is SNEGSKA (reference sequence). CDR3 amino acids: CSARGRGQGFSSTDTQYF. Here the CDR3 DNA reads TGCAGTGCTAGAGGTCGCGGACAGGGGTTTTCTAGCACAGATACGCAGTATTTT.